A selection of T cell receptor beta chains follows, all from one sample in a study of CD8+ T cells in alopecia areata. The protocol was immunoSEQ multiplex PCR, while the TCRdb copy is restricted to in-frame clones and leaves out a portion. The table records 110,000 or so clones, 55% to 70% of them present only once. Sequencing was done on a sample of CD4+ T cells sorted from blood. The receptors were sampled from a human donor in good health. Both conserved end residues are part of each CDR3. The order of the fields is J gene, clone size, V gene, D gene, CDR3 protein, CDR3 DNA. A D gene is named only where the DNA matches it firmly. Clone size is given for some rows only: seen once, a few or many times, or a class if the clone is expanded.

j_gene: TRBJ2-3
abundance: once
v_gene: TRBV5-1
d_gene: .
CDR3aa: CASSFDGVGTDTQYF
CDR3nt: TGCGCCAGCAGCTTTGACGGGGTTGGAACAGATACGCAGTATTTT

j_gene: TRBJ1-2
abundance: .
v_gene: TRBV29-1
d_gene: TRBD1
CDR3aa: CSAGGTATNYGYTF
CDR3nt: TGCAGCGCTGGCGGGACAGCCACGAACTATGGCTACACCTTC

j_gene: TRBJ1-2
abundance: .
v_gene: TRBV9
d_gene: TRBD1
CDR3aa: CASSTRTGGYGYTF
CDR3nt: TGTGCCAGCAGCACCCGGACAGGGGGCTATGGCTACACCTTC

j_gene: TRBJ2-6
abundance: few
v_gene: TRBV2
d_gene: .
CDR3aa: CASSDSNVLTF
CDR3nt: TGTGCCAGCAGTGATTCCAACGTCCTGACTTTC

j_gene: TRBJ2-1
abundance: .
v_gene: TRBV29-1
d_gene: TRBD1
CDR3aa: CSVDRADEQFF
CDR3nt: TGCAGCGTGGACAGGGCGGACGAGCAGTTCTTC

j_gene: TRBJ2-1
abundance: .
v_gene: TRBV6-1
d_gene: TRBD1
CDR3aa: CASSGTGIFEQFF
CDR3nt: TGTGCCAGCAGTGGGACAGGGATCTTTGAGCAGTTCTTC

j_gene: TRBJ2-5
abundance: .
v_gene: TRBV25-1
d_gene: TRBD1
CDR3aa: CASSERRAGGLETQYF
CDR3nt: TGTGCCAGCAGTGAGAGGCGGGCAGGGGGCCTGGAGACCCAGTACTTC

j_gene: TRBJ1-2
abundance: once
v_gene: TRBV6-5
d_gene: TRBD1
CDR3aa: CASSYSGTGMDYGYTF
CDR3nt: TGTGCCAGCAGTTACTCCGGGACAGGGATGGACTATGGCTACACCTTC

j_gene: TRBJ2-7
abundance: .
v_gene: TRBV4-1
d_gene: .
CDR3aa: CASSQLPMGSTYEQYF
CDR3nt: TGCGCCAGCAGCCAACTACCCATGGGGAGTACCTACGAGCAGTACTTC

j_gene: TRBJ2-5
abundance: few
v_gene: TRBV25-1
d_gene: TRBD1
CDR3aa: CASSDKGTGKETQYF
CDR3nt: TGTGCCAGCAGTGATAAAGGGACAGGGAAAGAGACCCAGTACTTC

j_gene: TRBJ2-2
abundance: .
v_gene: TRBV2
d_gene: .
CDR3aa: CASSGGKTGELFF
CDR3nt: TGTGCCAGCAGTGGAGGGAAAACCGGGGAGCTGTTTTTT

j_gene: TRBJ2-3
abundance: few
v_gene: TRBV23-1
d_gene: .
CDR3aa: CASSHLGFTDTQYF
CDR3nt: TGCGCCAGCAGTCATCTTGGATTCACAGATACGCAGTATTTT

j_gene: TRBJ1-1
abundance: .
v_gene: TRBV29-1
d_gene: .
CDR3aa: CSARATNTEAFF
CDR3nt: TGCAGCGCCAGAGCGACGAACACTGAAGCTTTCTTT

j_gene: TRBJ2-3
abundance: few
v_gene: TRBV19
d_gene: TRBD1
CDR3aa: CASKRDSVGTDTQYF
CDR3nt: TGTGCCAGTAAAAGGGACAGCGTGGGCACAGATACGCAGTATTTT

j_gene: TRBJ2-7
abundance: .
v_gene: TRBV29-1
d_gene: TRBD2
CDR3aa: CSVEEQGGYGEQYF
CDR3nt: TGCAGCGTTGAAGAGCAGGGAGGGTACGGCGAGCAGTACTTC

j_gene: TRBJ2-5
abundance: few
v_gene: TRBV27
d_gene: .
CDR3aa: CASSPWQAQGTQYF
CDR3nt: TGTGCCAGCAGTCCCTGGCAGGCTCAAGGGACCCAGTACTTC